This T cell receptor (beta chain) was sequenced during a study of patients and donors after allogeneic stem cell transplantation. TCRdb re-derived calls from the RT-PCR reads in MiXCR, one entry per CDR3 protein. The sample consists of about 400,000 distinct CDR3 sequences, 16% of them appearing once. The CDR3 runs 19 residues. The V segment lost 1 base and the J segment 6 bases; nucleotides outside the gene matches: 10. Germline CDR1 reads LGHNT; CDR2 reads FRNRAP. The clonotype comes from a human donor who was either an allogeneic HSCT recipient or a stem cell or donor lymphocyte infusion donor (not recorded which). It is not recorded whose cells these are; they may come from a transplant donor. The sequenced sample was blood, either unsorted or a sorted T cell fraction (not recorded which). This chain links TRBV12-5 with TRBJ2-3, with TRBD2 matching 16 bases. Here the CDR3 DNA reads TGTGCTAGTGGTTTGGGCCCCGGGACTAGCGGGAGGGCCCGGGATACGCAGTATTTT. This translates into CASGLGPGTSGRARDTQYF.